These 14 T cell receptor beta chains share one sample of origin, sequenced in a study of cytomegalovirus exposure and HLA in healthy donors. Primers included in the PCR were 60 Vbeta and 13 Jbeta primers. The repertoire was sequenced with immunoSEQ multiplex PCR; TCRdb's copy has only in-frame clones and lacks some. The table has some 150,000 clones, approximately 75% seen once. Material for sequencing was PBMCs. These receptors were collected from a man between 50 and 59 years old in good health and CMV-seropositive.

The chain employs TRBV11-3 and TRBJ2-7; unclear D gene. The length of the CDR3 is 12 residues. Germline V gives CDR1 SGHNT, CDR2 YENEEA. V lost 5 bases and J lost 2, with 7 bases in between. The CDR3 spells CASSIGAYEQYF. CDR3 nucleotide sequence: TGTGCCAGCAGCATAGGAGCCTACGAGCAGTACTTC.

The rearrangement joins TRBV4-3 to TRBJ2-7, with D maybe TRBD2 (6 bases). The germline V and J ends were trimmed by 3 bases and 3 bases, with 12 bases remaining between them. There are 14 residues in the CDR3. Germline CDR1 and CDR2: LGHNA and YSLEER. The CDR3: CASSQGVRDYEQYF. Here the CDR3 DNA reads TGCGCCAGCAGCCAGGGCGTGCGGGACTACGAGCAGTACTTC.

The chain employs TRBV5-1 and TRBJ1-1; 7 bases map to TRBD1. V was clipped by 1 base and J by 7 bases; unmatched bases: 10. CDR1 is SGHRS, CDR2 YFSETQ, per germline. The CDR3 extends over 15 amino acids. The CDR3 loop is CASSLPRQGKNEAFF. CDR3 DNA sequence: TGCGCCAGCAGCTTGCCTCGACAGGGAAAGAATGAAGCTTTCTTT. The full variable domain, rest sourced from reference TRBV5-1 and TRBJ1-1, is KAGVTQTPRYLIKTRGQQVTLSCSPISGHRSVSWYQQTPGQGLQFLFEYFSETQRNKGNFPGRFSGRQFSNSRSEMNVSTLELGDSALYLCASSLPRQGKNEAFFGQGTRLTVV.

This clone was recorded once. V and J are TRBV27 and TRBJ2-7; perhaps TRBD1 as D (6 bases). Trimming took 8 bases from V and 6 from J, leaving 20 bases between them. This CDR3 contains 14 residues. The germline gives CDR1 MNHEY, CDR2 SMNVEV (reference sequence). Here the CDR3 DNA reads TGTGCCAGCTCTGCGAAGGGACAAGGGATCGAGCAGTACTTC. It codes for CASSAKGQGIEQYF.

The CDR3 region has the DNA TGTGCCAGTAGTATCTACGGGGAAGCCAAAAACATTCAGTACTTC. This codes for CASSIYGEAKNIQYF. This chain joins TRBV19 and TRBJ2-4; possible D gene TRBD2, 5 bases. Trimming stripped 3 bases from V and 0 bases from J, with 9 bases between. The germline V gene has CDR1 LNHDA and CDR2 SQIVND (reference sequence). The length of the CDR3 is 15 residues.

This clone was found a few times. The chain employs TRBV2 and TRBJ1-1, with D uncertain. Trimming cost V 8 bases and J 0 bases, with 10 bases left between them. Germline lookup yields CDR1 SNHLY and CDR2 FYNNEI. This CDR3 spans 13 amino acids. CDR3 sequence (DNA): TGTGCCAGCGAAGCGGGAATGAACACTGAAGCTTTCTTT. Protein product: CASEAGMNTEAFF.

About this clone: The sample carries other DNA sequences with the same CDR3. The chain carries TRBV27 and TRBJ2-3, with D possibly being TRBD2 (5 bases). The CDR3 sequence is 15 residues long. CDR1 and CDR2 from the germline V gene are MNHEY and SMNVEV (reference sequence). V was pared by 3 bases and J by 1 base, with 11 bases between. The CDR3 sequence is CASSLSGTGTDTQYF. DNA for the CDR3: TGTGCCAGCAGTTTGAGCGGAACCGGCACAGATACGCAGTATTTT.

V is TRBV6-5 and J is TRBJ1-4, with 8 bases matching TRBD1. CDR3 length: 13 amino acids. CDR1 is MNHEY, CDR2 SVGAGI, per germline. Germline trimming cut 6 bases from V and 8 bases from J; bases unmatched to any gene: 5. In nucleotides, the CDR3 is TGTGCCAGCAGCCTCGGGACAGGAGAAAAACTGTTTTTT. Its translation is CASSLGTGEKLFF.

The table lists this clone with a few counts. This chain links TRBV4-3 with TRBJ2-2; TRBD1 might be the D (5 bases). Germline-derived CDR1 and CDR2 are LGHNA and YSLEER. The V end lost 2 bases, the J end lost 4 bases, and 11 bases lay between the germline ends. The CDR3 covers 15 residues. CDR3 sequence (DNA): TGCGCCAGCAGCCAATTTGACAGATCCACCGGGGAGCTGTTTTTT. Translated, it gives CASSQFDRSTGELFF.

On this clone: The junction departs from germline at one end; a sequencing error may be responsible. The chain is built from TRBV25-1 and TRBJ2-1, with 12 positions matching TRBD2. The CDR3 has 15 amino acids. CDR1 MGHDK and CDR2 SYGVNS come from the germline V gene. CDR3 in amino acids: CASSSTSGRLKGQLF. CDR3 sequence (DNA): TGTGCCAGCAGCTCTACTAGCGGGAGGCTTAAGGGGCAGCTCTTC.

The V and J genes are TRBV5-6 and TRBJ2-7; TRBD1 aligns across 10 bases. There are 14 residues in the CDR3. Losses at the gene ends were 5 bases for V and 6 bases for J; bases not matched to a gene: 8. Germline V CDR1 and CDR2: SGHDT, YYEEEE. In DNA, the CDR3 is TGTGCCAGCAGTCAGGACAGGGGGGTGGCCGAGCAGTACTTC. It translates to CASSQDRGVAEQYF.

The chain links TRBV11-2 to TRBJ1-4; D unresolved. The CDR3 covers 15 residues. Trimming took off 4 bases at V and 5 bases at J, with 14 bases between the two ends. Germline V gene data show CDR1 as SGHAT and CDR2 as FQNNGV. The CDR3 DNA sequence: TGTGCCAGCAGCTACCCCCCTCAGACAAATGAAAAACTGTTTTTT. Amino acid sequence: CASSYPPQTNEKLFF.

V and J are TRBV4-1 and TRBJ2-4; perhaps TRBD2 as D (6 bases). The CDR3 is 16 amino acids. Germline V lookup: CDR1 MGHRA, CDR2 YSYEKL. The V end was cut by 0 bases, the J end by 0 bases, with 9 bases between. The DNA for the CDR3 is TGCGCCAGCAGCCAAGATCGGGGGACAGCCAAAAACATTCAGTACTTC. It is translated as CASSQDRGTAKNIQYF.

This rearrangement joins TRBV29-1 to TRBJ1-1; 8 bases align to TRBD1. J gave up 0 bases and V 7 bases, and 7 bases lay outside the gene matches. Germline V lookup: CDR1 SQVTM, CDR2 ANQGSEA. The CDR3 has 14 residues. The CDR3 spells CSATGTGMNTEAFF. CDR3 DNA sequence: TGCAGCGCTACCGGGACAGGCATGAACACTGAAGCTTTCTTT.